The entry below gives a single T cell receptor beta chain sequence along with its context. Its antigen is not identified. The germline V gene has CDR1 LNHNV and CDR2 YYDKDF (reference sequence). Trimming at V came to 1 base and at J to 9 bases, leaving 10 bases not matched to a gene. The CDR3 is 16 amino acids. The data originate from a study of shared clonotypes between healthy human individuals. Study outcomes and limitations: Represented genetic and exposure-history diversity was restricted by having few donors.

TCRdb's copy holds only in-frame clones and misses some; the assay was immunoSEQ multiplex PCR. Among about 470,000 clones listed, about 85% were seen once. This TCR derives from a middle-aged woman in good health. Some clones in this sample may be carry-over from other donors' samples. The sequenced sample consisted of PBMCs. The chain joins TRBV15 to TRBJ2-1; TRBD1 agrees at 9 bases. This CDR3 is CATSRVLRQGVTEQFF. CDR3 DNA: TGTGCCACCAGCAGAGTCTTGAGACAGGGGGTCACTGAGCAGTTCTTC.